This T cell receptor beta chain was sequenced during a study of T cell responses to AZD1222 COVID-19 vaccine (dated by TCRdb to about 2021). For context, the study as a whole: AZD1222 recipients given second doses at about 4 weeks or at about 12 weeks were pooled, since spike-specific TCR depth and breadth were not found to differ between the two schedules. TCR sequencing was performed for 230 to 250 trial participants, of whom some 200 were given two doses of AZD1222 and approximately 25 were given two doses of MenACWY control vaccine. Trial participants were enrolled into age subgroups of 18-55, 56-69 and 70-plus years, which contained about 150, 28 and 57 TCR-sequenced participants, respectively. Beyond this particular receptor, the publication reports: In the small 56-69-year group, the increase in depth fell short of significance, most likely because of low power. Because no samples from the day 14 peak response were available, repertoires could be characterized only after the peak T cell response. Reportedly, close to half of the unique spike-specific TCRs recognized epitopes lying outside the regions that are mutated in the B.1.351 and B.1.1.7 variants. A significant rise in spike-specific TCR breadth and depth was observed after two AZD1222 doses relative to day 0 and relative to MenACWY recipients. Participants were mostly white British, with more females than males. The authors suggested clonal diversity may have been underestimated. The vaccine-associated CD4 TCRs covered the entire spike protein, and the dominant responses fell in regions 160-218 and 743-854. Conclusions about previously exposed vaccinees are limited because only five to seven AZD1222 recipients were SARS-CoV-2 seropositive at baseline.

The intended sense of this specimen's time point label: baseline before first vaccination. Vaccinee samples came from UK trials COV001 and COV002, including a single-blind randomized controlled phase 2/3 trial of AZD1222 (ChAdOx1 nCoV-19) in healthy adults. For TCRbeta chain sequencing, PBMC samples from trial participants were taken at day 0 and at day 28 after the second dose. Remarks on this clone: It lacks a known antigen. Per-nucleotide qualities are absent, and no much larger clonotype sits a single base away.

From V the trimming removes 2 bases and from J it removes 7 bases, while the gene matches leave 3 bases of the junction unaccounted for. The CDR3 runs 12 amino acids, cysteine and phenylalanine included. Of all the DNA, just the CDR3 is kept, 36 bases in frame from base 1. Per the germline V gene (reference sequence), GTSNPN is the CDR1 and SVGIG is the CDR2. The CDR3 regions of human TCRbeta chains were analyzed by immunosequencing. The original methods were these. Repertoire TCRs were checked for matches against a reference library of SARS-CoV-2-specific TCRs that had been generated using the MIRA antigen-specificity platform. Breadth was defined as the fraction of unique TCRs that were SARS-CoV-2-associated, and depth was defined as the fraction of total T cells that were SARS-CoV-2-associated. Using the MIRA data, each spike-specific TCR was assigned both to the spike region to which the TCR was reactive and to a CD4 or CD8 class. Log10-transformed breadth and depth values were compared by one-way ANOVA with Sidak's multiple comparisons tests. TCRdb limited this immuneACCESS table to in-frame rearrangements with V and J called. A share of clones is missing; checked studies link under half to unresolved V genes, and the rest is unexplained. D and trimming come from the DNA, and the V and J calls and clone size come from that table. The sample table holds roughly 120,000 clones, of which under 90% were seen once. The leading ten clones occupy around 7.7% of the sample.

Recombination linked TRBV30 to TRBJ1-2, and 8 bases in between align with TRBD1. Source: peripheral blood, taken on day 0 of AZD1222 vaccination. This TCR was sampled from an adult in good health. DNA sequence: TGTGCCTGGAGTCGGACAGGGATTGGCTACACCTTC. Its product reads: CAWSRTGIGYTF.